The T cell receptor beta chain under discussion was sequenced for a study of CD8 T cells in ankylosing spondylitis. Regarding this clonotype: The antigen is not known.

V was pared by 0 bases and J by 5 bases, with 1 base between. Germline V lookup: CDR1 MNHNS, CDR2 SASEGT. The CDR3 loop spans 11 amino acids. Quantitative 5'-RACE with molecular barcodes generated TCR beta libraries. Each CDR3 protein gets one entry after TCRdb re-called the 5' RACE reads with MiXCR. This table has 150,000 to 200,000 distinct CDR3 sequences, about 32% appearing once. Findings of the study overall: Earlier studies detected some motif variants in reactive arthritis synovial fluid and blood. Clones linked to disease were reported to show significant enrichment in matched ankylosing spondylitis synovial fluid. For ankylosing spondylitis blood, a TCR beta motif of eight or nine highly homologous variants appeared characteristic.

The sequenced material came from synovial fluid, either unsorted or a sorted T cell fraction (not recorded which). The receptor was derived from a male donor with ankylosing spondylitis. The chain links TRBV6-1 to TRBJ2-5; unclear D gene. Written as DNA, the CDR3 is TGTGCCAGCAGTGAAGCGGAGACCCAGTACTTC. Amino acids: CASSEAETQYF.